This T cell receptor (beta chain) came from a study of T cells in tuberculosis. Between the trimmed V and J ends, which lost 7 bases and 5 bases, there was a span of 14 bases. The CDR3 spans 12 residues. The germline V gene has CDR1 SQVTM and CDR2 ANQGSEA. This clone was observed once. The repertoire was sequenced with immunoSEQ multiplex PCR; TCRdb's copy has only in-frame clones and lacks some. The table records tens of thousands of clones, just over 90% of them present only once. The TCR comes from a donor aged 10 to 29 with latent tuberculosis or without tuberculosis infection. The chain carries TRBV29-1 and TRBJ2-5; D gene uncertain. Sequencing was performed on PBMCs. The CDR3 DNA reads TGCAGCGCTCCCGGGTGGCCGGAGACCCAGTACTTC. This translates into CSAPGWPETQYF.